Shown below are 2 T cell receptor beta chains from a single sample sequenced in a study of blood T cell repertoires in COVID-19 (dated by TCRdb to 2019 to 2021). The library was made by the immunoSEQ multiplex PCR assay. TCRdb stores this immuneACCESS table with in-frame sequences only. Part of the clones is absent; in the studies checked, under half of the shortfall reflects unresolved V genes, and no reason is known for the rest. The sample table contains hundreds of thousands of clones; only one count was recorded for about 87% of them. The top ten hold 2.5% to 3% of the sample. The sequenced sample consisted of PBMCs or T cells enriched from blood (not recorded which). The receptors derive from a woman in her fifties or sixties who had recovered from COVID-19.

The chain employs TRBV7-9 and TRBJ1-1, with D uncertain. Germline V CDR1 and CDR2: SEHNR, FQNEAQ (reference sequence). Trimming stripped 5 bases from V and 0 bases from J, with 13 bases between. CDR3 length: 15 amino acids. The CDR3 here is CASSLLPLLNTEAFF. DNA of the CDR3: TGTGCCAGCAGCCTCCTGCCTCTACTGAACACTGAAGCTTTCTTT.

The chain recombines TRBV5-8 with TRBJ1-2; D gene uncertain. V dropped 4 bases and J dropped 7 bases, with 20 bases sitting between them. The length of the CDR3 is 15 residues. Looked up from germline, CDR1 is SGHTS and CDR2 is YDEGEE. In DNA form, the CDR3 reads TGTGCCAGCAGCGAGAGACCTGGCCCGACTCGTGGCTACACCTTC. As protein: CASSERPGPTRGYTF.